This TCR beta chain is drawn from a study of blood T cell repertoires in COVID-19. Turning to the study itself: In each case, the material was cDNA or gDNA derived from T cells, B-cell-depleted T cells, or PBMCs.

The V segment lost 3 bases and the J segment 1 base; nucleotides outside the gene matches: 3. The germline gives CDR1 DFQATT, CDR2 SNEGSKA (reference sequence). This CDR3 is built from 14 residues. Across 24 US areas, participants ranged in age from 18 to 89 years. Before being deemed recovered, Cohort 3 donors had two negative PCRs, clearance, or symptom resolution. Profiling relied on immunoSEQ multiplex PCR, and the TCRdb table lists in-frame clones only, not all of them. This sample carries approximately 240,000 clones, 80% to 95% of them seen once, and the ten largest clones take approximately 2%.

This clonotype originated in a young woman who had recovered from COVID-19. Input material: PBMCs or T cells enriched from blood (not recorded which). The rearrangement links TRBV20-1 to TRBJ2-1; 7 bases agree with TRBD2. The CDR3 nucleotides read TGCAGTGCTAGTGCGGGAGTATCCTACAATGAGCAGTTCTTC. This translates into CSASAGVSYNEQFF.